These 19 T cell receptor beta chains were sequenced from one sample in a study of blood T cell repertoires in COVID-19. Some clones are missing from TCRdb's copy, which holds only in-frame ones; the method was immunoSEQ multiplex PCR. This sample has under 450,000 clones, with roughly four fifths found just once. Sample: peripheral blood. The receptors originated from a human donor with acute or convalescent COVID-19. The donor label of this sample is uncertain.

V gene TRBV18 combines with J gene TRBJ2-4; TRBD2 matches 15 bases. Per the germline V gene, CDR1 is KGHSH and CDR2 is LQKENI. After removal of 0 bases from V and 1 base from J, the junction contained 4 bases not matched to a gene. The CDR3 covers 19 residues. CDR3 sequence reads: CASSPPGLAGGGAKNIQYF. CDR3 coding DNA: TGTGCCAGCTCACCACCGGGACTAGCGGGAGGTGGTGCCAAAAACATTCAGTACTTC.

This clone showed up just once. This chain joins TRBV11-2 and TRBJ2-1; D possibly corresponds to TRBD1 (5 bases). Trimming stripped 1 base from V and 7 bases from J, with 17 bases between. The germline CDR1 and CDR2 sequences are SGHAT and FQNNGV. The length of the CDR3 is 16 residues. The CDR3 DNA is TGTGCCAGCAGCTTAGCGGGCACAGGTGGTTGGAATGAGCAGTTCTTC. Amino acid sequence: CASSLAGTGGWNEQFF. Based on the CDR3 plus reference TRBV11-2 and TRBJ2-1, the full variable domain is EAGVAQSPRYKIIEKRQSVAFWCNPISGHATLYWYQQILGQGPKLLIQFQNNGVVDDSQLPKDRFSAERLKGVDSTLKIQPAKLEDSAVYLCASSLAGTGGWNEQFFGPGTRLTVL.

This sequence joins TRBV10-3 and TRBJ2-1, with a weak D call TRBD1 (5 bases). The germline CDR1 and CDR2 sequences are ENHRY and SYGVKD. The CDR3 extends over 12 amino acids. Deletions cut 9 bases from V and 4 bases from J, with 10 bases between. The CDR3 protein is CAIQGLYNEQFF. In DNA form, the CDR3 reads TGTGCCATTCAGGGTTTATACAATGAGCAGTTCTTC.

The chain joins TRBV19 to TRBJ2-3; D perhaps matches TRBD1 (6 bases). V was trimmed by 7 bases and J by 2 bases, leaving 16 bases between them. The CDR3 covers 15 residues. The germline V gene has CDR1 LNHDA and CDR2 SQIVND (reference sequence). The CDR3, as DNA: TGTGCCAGTACCCAGGGGCGGGCTCACACAGATACGCAGTATTTT. The encoded protein is CASTQGRAHTDTQYF.

The sample holds one count of this clone. V gene TRBV28 combines with J gene TRBJ1-3, with D maybe TRBD1 (5 bases). Germline CDR1 MDHEN, CDR2 SYDVKM. V was cut by 0 bases and J by 0 bases, with 6 bases left in between. The CDR3 runs 15 residues. The CDR3 DNA is TGTGCCAGCAGTTTATGGGGGGGCTCTGGAAACACCATATATTTT. Its protein product is CASSLWGGSGNTIYF.

V is TRBV2 and J is TRBJ2-7, with 11 nucleotides matching TRBD2. Germline assignment: CDR1 SNHLY and CDR2 FYNNEI. The CDR3 covers 14 residues. V shed 6 bases and J 5 bases; nucleotides not matched to a gene: 6. This CDR3 reads CASSLSGGGNEQYF. CDR3 DNA sequence: TGTGCCAGCAGCCTTAGCGGGGGGGGCAACGAGCAGTACTTC. The full variable domain, with the rest looked up from reference TRBV2 and TRBJ2-7, is EPEVTQTPSHQVTQMGQEVILRCVPISNHLYFYWYRQILGQKVEFLVSFYNNEISEKSEIFDDQFSVERPDGSNFTLKIRSTKLEDSAMYFCASSLSGGGNEQYFGPGTRLTVT.

The rearrangement uses TRBV3-1 (or the pseudogene TRBV3-2) and TRBJ2-5, with 13 bases identical to TRBD2. This CDR3 has 16 amino acids. Germline V gene lookup returns CDR1 LGHDT and CDR2 YNNKEL (reference sequence). Germline trimming cut 5 bases from V and 1 base from J; bases unmatched to any gene: 4. CDR3 amino acids: CASSDRLAGGQETQYF. CDR3 nucleotide sequence: TGTGCCAGCAGCGATCGACTAGCGGGGGGCCAAGAGACCCAGTACTTC.

This clone was seen a handful of times. The chain recombines TRBV27 with TRBJ2-1; D may be TRBD1 (6 bases). The V end lost 4 bases, the J end lost 1 base, and 11 bases lay between the germline ends. The CDR3 loop spans 15 amino acids. Germline V lookup: CDR1 MNHEY, CDR2 SMNVEV (reference sequence). The CDR3 here is CASSSYRVSYNEQFF. The CDR3 nucleotides read TGTGCCAGCAGTTCCTACAGGGTTTCCTACAATGAGCAGTTCTTC.

The CDR3 spells CASLGGQGPRSSYNEQFF. The CDR3 coding sequence is TGTGCCTCCCTAGGGGGACAGGGGCCTCGAAGCTCCTACAATGAGCAGTTCTTC. This rearrangement joins TRBV19 to TRBJ2-1; 10 nucleotides line up with TRBD1. The V and J ends lost 11 bases and 0 bases, in that order; junction bases with no gene match: 16. CDR3 length: 18 amino acids. Germline V gene lookup returns CDR1 LNHDA and CDR2 SQIVND (reference sequence).

The chain recombines TRBV4-1 with TRBJ2-7; no clear D. CDR3 length: 16 residues. The germline V gene has CDR1 MGHRA and CDR2 YSYEKL. V gave up 0 bases and J gave up 0 bases, with 12 bases separating them. CDR3 amino acids: CASSQDLESRSYEQYF. Here the CDR3 DNA reads TGCGCCAGCAGCCAAGATTTAGAATCTCGCTCCTACGAGCAGTACTTC.

The chain links TRBV5-1 to TRBJ2-7; D possibly corresponds to TRBD2 (5 bases). Between the trimmed V and J ends, which lost 4 bases and 2 bases, there was a span of 13 bases. The CDR3 contains 14 residues. Looked up from germline, CDR1 is SGHRS and CDR2 is YFSETQ. The CDR3 spells CASSESGLTYEQYF. The CDR3, as DNA: TGCGCCAGCAGCGAGAGCGGATTAACCTACGAGCAGTACTTC.

The rearrangement uses TRBV19 and TRBJ1-2, with 10 bases fitting TRBD1. Looked up from germline, CDR1 is LNHDA and CDR2 is SQIVND (reference sequence). Trimming removed 5 bases from V and 8 bases from J; junction bases left unmatched: 11. There are 15 residues in the CDR3. The CDR3 region has the DNA TGTGCCAGTAGTCCCCAGGGACAGGGGATCGGCGGCTACACCTTC. Encoded protein: CASSPQGQGIGGYTF.

This chain connects TRBV11-2 to TRBJ2-4; D ambiguous. The germline gives CDR1 SGHAT, CDR2 FQNNGV. V was pared by 0 bases and J by 0 bases, with 12 bases between. The CDR3 runs 17 residues. For the CDR3, the DNA is TGTGCCAGCAGCTTAGATCTAGGTTCCCTAGCCAAAAACATTCAGTACTTC. Residues: CASSLDLGSLAKNIQYF.

This chain connects TRBV28 to TRBJ2-1; 7 bases match TRBD1. V was pared by 6 bases and J by 7 bases, with 12 bases of the junction left unmatched. The CDR3 has 15 residues. Germline V lookup: CDR1 MDHEN, CDR2 SYDVKM. As DNA, the CDR3 is TGTGCCAGCAGGAATGAGGACAGGAAAGGAAATGAGCAGTTCTTC. Its protein is CASRNEDRKGNEQFF.

This chain connects TRBV28 to TRBJ1-5; 10 nucleotides agree with TRBD1. Germline V lookup: CDR1 MDHEN, CDR2 SYDVKM. The CDR3 has 14 amino acids. The trim removed 6 bases at V and 6 bases at J, leaving 5 bases unmatched. The CDR3 protein is CASRPGQGTQPQHF. The CDR3 bases are TGTGCCAGCAGGCCGGGACAGGGGACTCAGCCCCAGCATTTT.

This chain links TRBV4-1 with TRBJ2-2; D is undetermined. The CDR3 consists of 17 residues. Germline assignment: CDR1 MGHRA and CDR2 YSYEKL. Trimming took off 1 base at V and 1 base at J, with 13 bases between the two ends. The CDR3, as DNA: TGCGCCAGCAGCCAAGCGTATTTGAGACAGAACACCGGGGAGCTGTTTTTT. Translating gives CASSQAYLRQNTGELFF.

The V gene is TRBV29-1, the J gene TRBJ1-2; TRBD1 matches at 7 bases. Germline V gene lookup returns CDR1 SQVTM and CDR2 ANQGSEA. J gave up 2 bases and V 7 bases, and 10 bases lay outside the gene matches. This CDR3 is 14 amino acids long. CDR3 sequence reads: CSAGRQGPNYGYTF. The CDR3 coding sequence is TGCAGCGCCGGGAGACAGGGCCCAAACTATGGCTACACCTTC.

This rearrangement joins TRBV7-2 to TRBJ2-1; 9 bases match TRBD2. This CDR3 has 17 residues. Germline V gene data show CDR1 as SGHTA and CDR2 as FQGNSA. After removal of 4 bases from V and 3 bases from J, the junction contained 10 bases not matched to a gene. This CDR3 reads CASSSLWTSANYNEQFF. The CDR3 bases are TGTGCCAGCAGCTCACTTTGGACTAGCGCGAACTACAATGAGCAGTTCTTC.

This clone appeared a few times. The chain is built from TRBV9 and TRBJ1-4; D gene uncertain. V was clipped by 3 bases and J by 3 bases, with 12 bases between them. CDR1 and CDR2 from the germline V gene are SGDLS and YYNGEE. The CDR3 length is 15 residues. CDR3 region: CASSASSRANEKLFF. The CDR3 region has the DNA TGTGCCAGCAGCGCCTCATCCCGGGCTAATGAAAAACTGTTTTTT.